A selection of T cell receptor beta chains follows, all from one sample in a study of blood T cells in healthy people across ages. TCRdb re-analysed the 5' RACE reads in MiXCR, keeping a single row per CDR3 protein. The repertoire consists of approximately 850,000 distinct CDR3 sequences, with roughly 64% occurring once and the leading ten covering 20% to 25%. Sequencing was done on a sample of blood. These receptors were taken from a young man in good health. The CDR3 runs from the conserved cysteine through the conserved F or W. The order of the fields is D gene, clone size, V gene, J gene, CDR3 DNA, CDR3 protein. The D gene is left open where the match is weak. Clone size is given for some rows only: seen once, a few or many times, or a class if the clone is expanded.

D: .; size: .; V: TRBV7-8; J: TRBJ2-7; DNA: TGTGCCAGCAGCCAAAACAGGGACTTCTACGAGCAGTACTTC; CDR3: CASSQNRDFYEQYF
D: .; size: .; V: TRBV5-1; J: TRBJ1-2; DNA: TGCGCCAGCAGCGTTATCCTGGGGAGGGGCTACACCTTC; CDR3: CASSVILGRGYTF
D: .; size: .; V: TRBV29-1; J: TRBJ2-7; DNA: TGCAGCGTTGAAGTCGTACAGGGCAACGAGCAGTACTTC; CDR3: CSVEVVQGNEQYF
D: .; size: .; V: TRBV20-1; J: TRBJ1-1; DNA: TGCAGTGCCCCCTGGGGGGCGGGAGCTTTCTTT; CDR3: CSAPWGAGAFF
D: .; size: .; V: TRBV29-1; J: TRBJ2-6; DNA: TGCAGCGTTGAAGTTTTCGAGGTTGGCCTGGATGGGGCCAACGTCCTGACTTTC; CDR3: CSVEVFEVGLDGANVLTF
D: TRBD2; size: .; V: TRBV25-1; J: TRBJ2-1; DNA: TGTGCCAGCAGTGATCTACTAGCGGGAGGGACCTACAATGAGCAGTTCTTC; CDR3: CASSDLLAGGTYNEQFF
D: .; size: .; V: TRBV5-6; J: TRBJ2-7; DNA: TGTGCCAGCAGGCTACGGGGGTTCCGGGACGAGCAGTACTTC; CDR3: CASRLRGFRDEQYF
D: TRBD2; size: .; V: TRBV5-1; J: TRBJ2-1; DNA: TGCGCCAGCAGCTTTACTAGCGCCCTTAGGGACAATGAGCAGTTCTTC; CDR3: CASSFTSALRDNEQFF
D: TRBD1; size: few; V: TRBV20-1; J: TRBJ2-6; DNA: TGCAGTGCTAGAGACTACAGGGGGCATTCCCCTGGGGCCAACGTCCTGACTTTC; CDR3: CSARDYRGHSPGANVLTF
D: .; size: .; V: TRBV24-1; J: TRBJ2-7; DNA: TGTGCCACCAGTGTTGCCGGGACAGCGGGCGAGCAGTACTTC; CDR3: CATSVAGTAGEQYF
D: TRBD1; size: .; V: TRBV7-2; J: TRBJ1-1; DNA: TGTGCCAGCAGAGCCGGGACAGGGGGCGCAGGAACTGAAGCTTTCTTT; CDR3: CASRAGTGGAGTEAFF
D: .; size: .; V: TRBV7-9; J: TRBJ2-7; DNA: TGTGCCAGCAGCTTAGGCAGGGGACCCGAGCAGTACTTC; CDR3: CASSLGRGPEQYF
D: .; size: .; V: TRBV7-9; J: TRBJ1-1; DNA: TGTGCCAGCAGCACCCCCACAGGGTTCACTGAAGCTTTCTTT; CDR3: CASSTPTGFTEAFF
D: .; size: .; V: TRBV7-9; J: TRBJ2-5; DNA: TGTGCCAGCAGCTTCACAGGACTAAGGGAGACCCAGTACTTC; CDR3: CASSFTGLRETQYF
D: .; size: few; V: TRBV10-3; J: TRBJ1-1; DNA: TGTGCCATCAGTGAAAAAGGGAACACTGAAGCTTTCTTT; CDR3: CAISEKGNTEAFF
D: .; size: .; V: TRBV20-1; J: TRBJ1-1; DNA: TGCAGTGCACACACAGGGAACACTGAAGCTTTCTTT; CDR3: CSAHTGNTEAFF
D: .; size: .; V: TRBV28; J: TRBJ2-5; DNA: TGTGCCAGCAGTTCCTCCGGGCCCCGTTTGTGGTACTTC; CDR3: CASSSSGPRLWYF
D: .; size: .; V: TRBV10-3; J: TRBJ2-3; DNA: TGTGCCATCAGTGAAGGTGGCGGGGGCCTCACGGGTATAATCACAGATACGCAGTATTTT; CDR3: CAISEGGGGLTGIITDTQYF
D: .; size: .; V: TRBV3-1; J: TRBJ2-1; DNA: TGTGCCAGCAGCTACTGGGGGTACAATGAGCAGTTCTTC; CDR3: CASSYWGYNEQFF
D: .; size: .; V: TRBV7-3; J: TRBJ2-7; DNA: TGTGCCAGCAGCCGACCCTCGGTGAACAGGGGAGGCTCCTACGAGCAGTACTTC; CDR3: CASSRPSVNRGGSYEQYF
D: TRBD2; size: .; V: TRBV20-1; J: TRBJ2-3; DNA: TGCAGTGCTTGGGGTAGCGGGAGGCGTAGCACAGATACGCAGTATTTT; CDR3: CSAWGSGRRSTDTQYF
D: .; size: .; V: TRBV4-3; J: TRBJ2-3; DNA: TGCGCCAGCAGGCGGGAAAAAAGGACAGATACGCAGTATTTT; CDR3: CASRREKRTDTQYF
D: TRBD2; size: .; V: TRBV7-2; J: TRBJ2-3; DNA: TGTGCCAGCAGCTTAGCAAGTACCGGGACTAGCAGAACAGATACGCAGTATTTT; CDR3: CASSLASTGTSRTDTQYF
D: TRBD2; size: .; V: TRBV7-2; J: TRBJ2-5; DNA: TGTGCCAGCAGCTTAACTGCAGCGGGGGAGACCCAGTACTTC; CDR3: CASSLTAAGETQYF
D: .; size: many; V: TRBV4-3; J: TRBJ1-4; DNA: TGCGCCAGCAGCCAAGATTTTTGGGGCCGACTGTTTTTT; CDR3: CASSQDFWGRLFF
D: TRBD1; size: few; V: TRBV29-1; J: TRBJ2-6; DNA: TGCAGCGTTGGAAAAGGGGGCATCGCTGGGGCCAACGTCCTGACTTTC; CDR3: CSVGKGGIAGANVLTF
D: .; size: .; V: TRBV2; J: TRBJ2-7; DNA: TGTGCCAGCAGCCGTGACAGCTCCAACTCCTACGAGCAGTACTTC; CDR3: CASSRDSSNSYEQYF
D: .; size: .; V: TRBV6-6; J: TRBJ1-5; DNA: TGTGCCAGCATGGGGAATAGCAATCAGCCCCAGCATTTT; CDR3: CASMGNSNQPQHF
D: TRBD1; size: few; V: TRBV20-1; J: TRBJ1-6; DNA: TGCAGTGCTGGACAGGGAGCGGGATTCGGGAGTTCACCCCTCCACTTT; CDR3: CSAGQGAGFGSSPLHF
D: .; size: few; V: TRBV29-1; J: TRBJ1-2; DNA: TGCAGCGTCAAAATCCCAGGGGCAGTTCATGGCTACACCTTC; CDR3: CSVKIPGAVHGYTF
D: .; size: few; V: TRBV20-1; J: TRBJ2-3; DNA: TGCAGTGCCCCTCCGACCGGAGCTAGCACAGATACGCAGTATTTT; CDR3: CSAPPTGASTDTQYF
D: .; size: .; V: TRBV29-1; J: TRBJ1-2; DNA: TGCAGCGTTGATGCGTCGGGGGCAGGGACCTATGGCTACACCTTC; CDR3: CSVDASGAGTYGYTF
D: TRBD2; size: .; V: TRBV4-3; J: TRBJ2-1; DNA: TGCGCCAGCAGCCAAATGTCCTTTCTAGCGGGGTACAATGAGCAGTTCTTC; CDR3: CASSQMSFLAGYNEQFF
D: .; size: few; V: TRBV29-1; J: TRBJ2-7; DNA: TGCAGCGCGTACAGGGTGGAGGGCGAGCAGTACTTC; CDR3: CSAYRVEGEQYF
D: .; size: .; V: TRBV28; J: TRBJ2-3; DNA: TGTGCCAGCGCTAACCCCCGGGAACGAAGCACAGATACGCAGTATTTT; CDR3: CASANPRERSTDTQYF
D: .; size: few; V: TRBV25-1; J: TRBJ1-2; DNA: TGTGCCAGCAGTGCGGGGGGAACTAACTATGGCTACACCTTC; CDR3: CASSAGGTNYGYTF
D: .; size: many; V: TRBV29-1; J: TRBJ2-1; DNA: TGCAGCGGTAGCTTACAGGGTGATGAGCAGTTCTTC; CDR3: CSGSLQGDEQFF
D: .; size: .; V: TRBV20-1; J: TRBJ2-7; DNA: TGCAGTGCCACCCCCGGCGGTGAGCAGTACTTC; CDR3: CSATPGGEQYF
D: .; size: .; V: TRBV7-9; J: TRBJ1-1; DNA: TGTGCCAGCAGGCCGAATCGTCGGACGCAAAGCACTGAAGCTTTCTTT; CDR3: CASRPNRRTQSTEAFF
D: TRBD1; size: .; V: TRBV29-1; J: TRBJ2-3; DNA: TGCAGCGTCCTGGACAGGGCCCAAAGGGATACGCAGTATTTT; CDR3: CSVLDRAQRDTQYF
D: .; size: once; V: TRBV9; J: TRBJ2-2; DNA: TGTGCCAGCAGCGTAGCGAGGGGGGGAAACACCGGGGAGCTGTTTTTT; CDR3: CASSVARGGNTGELFF
D: .; size: .; V: TRBV5-1; J: TRBJ2-6; DNA: TGCGCCAGCAGCTTGGCAATAGTTAGAAGCTCTGGGGCCAACGTTCTGACTTTC; CDR3: CASSLAIVRSSGANVLTF
D: .; size: .; V: TRBV28; J: TRBJ2-6; DNA: TGTGCCAGCAGTCCATATATGGCATCTGGGGCCAACGTCCTGACTTTC; CDR3: CASSPYMASGANVLTF
D: .; size: .; V: TRBV5-1; J: TRBJ2-1; DNA: TGCGCCAGCAGCTTCCTTGGCGGGGGCGACTACAATGAGCAGTTCTTC; CDR3: CASSFLGGGDYNEQFF
D: .; size: .; V: TRBV20-1; J: TRBJ2-2; DNA: TGCAGTGCTTCTACGGTTCGGGGCACCGGGGAGCTGTTTTTT; CDR3: CSASTVRGTGELFF
D: .; size: .; V: TRBV6-2/TRBV6-3; J: TRBJ2-3; DNA: TGTGCCAGCAGTTACTCGATGACGGGATCGGGCGATACGCAGTATTTT; CDR3: CASSYSMTGSGDTQYF
D: .; size: .; V: TRBV3-1; J: TRBJ1-2; DNA: TGTGCCAGCAGCCAAGATTGGCGAAGCCAGGGCGGCTACACCTTC; CDR3: CASSQDWRSQGGYTF